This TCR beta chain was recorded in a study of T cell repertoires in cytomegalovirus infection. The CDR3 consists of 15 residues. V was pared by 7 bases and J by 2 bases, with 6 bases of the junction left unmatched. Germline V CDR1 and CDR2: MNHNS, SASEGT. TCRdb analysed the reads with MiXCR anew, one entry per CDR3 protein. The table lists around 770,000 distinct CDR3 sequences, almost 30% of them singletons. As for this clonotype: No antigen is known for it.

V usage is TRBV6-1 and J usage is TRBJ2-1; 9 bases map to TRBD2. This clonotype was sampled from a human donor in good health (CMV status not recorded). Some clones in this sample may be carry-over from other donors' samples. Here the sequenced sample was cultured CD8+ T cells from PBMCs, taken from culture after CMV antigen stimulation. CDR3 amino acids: CASIRLAVPYNEQFF. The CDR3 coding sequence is TGTGCCAGCATTCGACTAGCGGTACCCTACAATGAGCAGTTCTTC.